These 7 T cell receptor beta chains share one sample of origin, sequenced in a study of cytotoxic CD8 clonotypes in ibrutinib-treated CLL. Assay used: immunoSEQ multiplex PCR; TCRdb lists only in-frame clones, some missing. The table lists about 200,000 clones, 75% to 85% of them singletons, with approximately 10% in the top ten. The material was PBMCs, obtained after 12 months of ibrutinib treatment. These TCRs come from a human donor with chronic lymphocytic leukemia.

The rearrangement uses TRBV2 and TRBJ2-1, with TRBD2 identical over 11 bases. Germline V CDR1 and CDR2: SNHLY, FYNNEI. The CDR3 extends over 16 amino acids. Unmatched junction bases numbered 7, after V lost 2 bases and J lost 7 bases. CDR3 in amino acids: CASSEFLAGGRNEQFF. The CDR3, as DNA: TGTGCCAGCAGTGAATTCCTAGCGGGGGGTCGTAATGAGCAGTTCTTC. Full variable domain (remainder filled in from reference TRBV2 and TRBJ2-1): EPEVTQTPSHQVTQMGQEVILRCVPISNHLYFYWYRQILGQKVEFLVSFYNNEISEKSEIFDDQFSVERPDGSNFTLKIRSTKLEDSAMYFCASSEFLAGGRNEQFFGPGTRLTVL.

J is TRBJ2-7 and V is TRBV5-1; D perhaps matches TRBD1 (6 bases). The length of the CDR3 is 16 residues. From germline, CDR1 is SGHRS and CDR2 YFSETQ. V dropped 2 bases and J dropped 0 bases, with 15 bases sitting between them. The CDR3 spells CASSFLGALISYEQYF. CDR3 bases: TGCGCCAGCAGCTTTCTGGGGGCTCTAATCTCCTACGAGCAGTACTTC.

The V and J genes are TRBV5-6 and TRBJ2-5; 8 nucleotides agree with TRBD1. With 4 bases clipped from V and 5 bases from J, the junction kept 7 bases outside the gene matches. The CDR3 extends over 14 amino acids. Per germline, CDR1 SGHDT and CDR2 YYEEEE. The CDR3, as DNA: TGTGCCAGCAGCCGGACAGGGATCAGCGAGACCCAGTACTTC. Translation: CASSRTGISETQYF.

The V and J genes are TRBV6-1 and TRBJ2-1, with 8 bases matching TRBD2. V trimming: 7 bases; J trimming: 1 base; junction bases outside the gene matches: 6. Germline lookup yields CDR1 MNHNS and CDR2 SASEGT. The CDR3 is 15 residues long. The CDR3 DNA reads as TGTGCCAGCAACGGGGCGGGAGGATCCTACAATGAGCAGTTCTTC. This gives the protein CASNGAGGSYNEQFF.

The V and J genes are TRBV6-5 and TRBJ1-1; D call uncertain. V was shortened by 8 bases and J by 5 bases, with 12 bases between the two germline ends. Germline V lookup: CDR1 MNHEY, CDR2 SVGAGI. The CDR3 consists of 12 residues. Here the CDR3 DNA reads TGTGCCAGCGAGAGCACAAGTACTGAAGCTTTCTTT. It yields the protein CASESTSTEAFF.

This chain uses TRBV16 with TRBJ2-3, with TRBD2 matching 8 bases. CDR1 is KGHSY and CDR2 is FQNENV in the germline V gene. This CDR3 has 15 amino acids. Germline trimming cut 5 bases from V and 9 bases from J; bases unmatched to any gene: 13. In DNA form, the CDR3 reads TGTGCCAGCAGCGAAGGGACCAGCGGGAGACGAACGCAGTATTTT. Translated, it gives CASSEGTSGRRTQYF.

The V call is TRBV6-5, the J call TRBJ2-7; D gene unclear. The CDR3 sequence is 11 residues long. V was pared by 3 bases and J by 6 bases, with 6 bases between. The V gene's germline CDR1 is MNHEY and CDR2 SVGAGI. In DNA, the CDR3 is TGTGCCAGCAGTTATAGAGGCGAGCAGTACTTC. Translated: CASSYRGEQYF.